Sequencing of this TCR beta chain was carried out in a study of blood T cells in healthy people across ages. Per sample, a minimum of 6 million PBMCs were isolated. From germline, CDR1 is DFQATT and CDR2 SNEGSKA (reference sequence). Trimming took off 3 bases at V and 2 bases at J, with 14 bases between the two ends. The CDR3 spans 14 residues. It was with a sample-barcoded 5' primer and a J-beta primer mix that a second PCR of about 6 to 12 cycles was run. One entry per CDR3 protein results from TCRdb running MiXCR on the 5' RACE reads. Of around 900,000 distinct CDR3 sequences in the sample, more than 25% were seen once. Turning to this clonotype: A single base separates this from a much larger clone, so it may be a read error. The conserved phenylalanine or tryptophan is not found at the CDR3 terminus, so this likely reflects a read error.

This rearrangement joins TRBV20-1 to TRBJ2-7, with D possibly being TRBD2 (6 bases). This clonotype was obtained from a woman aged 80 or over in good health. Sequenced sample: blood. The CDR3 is CSARLPQRAYEQYL. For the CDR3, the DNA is TGCAGTGCTAGGCTCCCTCAGCGGGCCTACGAGCAGTACTTG.